Below are 20 T cell receptor beta chains sequenced from a single sample in a study of beta chain features in type 1 diabetes. TCRB transcripts that were expressed got sequenced, as all of the isolated RNA had been reverse transcribed. The table came from immunoSEQ multiplex PCR; TCRdb's copy has only in-frame clones and leaves some out. This table holds over 150,000 clones, about 7.3% found once. Sequenced: central memory CD4+ T cells from blood. The receptors were sampled from a young man in good health.

The chain couples TRBV4-3 to TRBJ1-1; no firm D call. This CDR3 is built from 13 residues. Germline V CDR1 and CDR2: LGHNA, YSLEER. V dropped 0 bases and J dropped 12 bases, with 14 bases sitting between them. The CDR3 here is CASSQDRMRKTFF. DNA of the CDR3: TGCGCCAGCAGCCAAGATCGTATGCGTAAAACTTTCTTT.

The rearrangement links TRBV7-9 to TRBJ2-3; possibly TRBD2 for D (6 bases). The CDR3 runs 17 residues. Germline CDR1 reads SEHNR; CDR2 reads FQNEAQ (reference sequence). Trimming pared 6 bases from V and 0 bases from J, leaving 19 bases between. CDR3 DNA: TGTGCCAGCAGTTCCGGGTATGCGGGAATGAGCACAGATACGCAGTATTTT. Protein: CASSSGYAGMSTDTQYF.

The table lists this clone with many counts. In DNA form, the CDR3 reads TGTGCCACCGAAATCCGGGGGGCAGGCACTGAAGCTTTCTTT. It is translated as CATEIRGAGTEAFF. The V call is TRBV10-3, the J call TRBJ1-1, with a weak D call TRBD1 (6 bases). The CDR3 loop spans 14 amino acids. Trimming removed 10 bases from V and 4 bases from J, with 19 bases in between. Germline CDR1 ENHRY, CDR2 SYGVKD.

The rearrangement uses TRBV7-2 and TRBJ1-1; 7 nucleotides line up with TRBD1. V shed 5 bases, J shed 4 bases, and the junction held 4 bases outside the gene matches. The CDR3 runs 13 residues. Germline V gene sequence: CDR1 SGHTA, CDR2 FQGNSA. CDR3 bases: TGTGCCAGCAGCCGGAACAGGGGCACTGAAGCTTTCTTT. It is translated as CASSRNRGTEAFF.

This clone appeared a few times. V gene TRBV6-6 combines with J gene TRBJ1-1, with D perhaps matching TRBD1 (6 bases). The V gene lost 7 bases and the J gene lost 4 bases, with 22 bases spanning the gap. Germline-derived CDR1 and CDR2 are MNHNY and SVGAGI (reference sequence). The CDR3 spans 16 residues. CDR3 in DNA: TGTGCCAGCACCCGGAACAGGGATGGGTGGAGCACTGAAGCTTTCTTT. Translation: CASTRNRDGWSTEAFF.

This clone was recorded a few times. The CDR3 region is CASSLTGVGNQPQHF. CDR3 DNA sequence: TGTGCCAGCAGCCTGACAGGGGTCGGCAATCAGCCCCAGCATTTT. The chain uses TRBV4-2 and TRBJ1-5; TRBD1 aligns across 8 bases. Germline CDR1 is LGHNA and CDR2 is YNFKEQ. After removal of 4 bases from V and 2 bases from J, the junction contained 4 bases not matched to a gene. This CDR3 has 15 residues.

The CDR3 nucleotides read TGTGCCAGCAGCCAAGCCGGGACTAGCGGGAGGGAGGGTGAGCAGTTCTTC. It yields the protein CASSQAGTSGREGEQFF. The V gene is TRBV4-2, the J gene TRBJ2-1; TRBD2 agrees at 16 bases. The CDR3 has 17 residues. J lost 9 bases, V lost 1 base, and 6 bases had no gene match. Germline values: CDR1 LGHNA, CDR2 YNFKEQ.

This clone was recorded at least ten times. V and J are TRBV28 and TRBJ2-3; D unclear. This CDR3 spans 11 amino acids. CDR1 and CDR2 from the germline V gene are MDHEN and SYDVKM. V gave up 6 bases and J gave up 5 bases, with 6 bases separating them. The CDR3 region is CASSPLDTQYF. The CDR3 DNA reads as TGTGCCAGCAGCCCCCTAGATACGCAGTATTTT.

This clone appeared a few times. V gene TRBV4-3 combines with J gene TRBJ1-5; D ambiguous. Germline values: CDR1 LGHNA, CDR2 YSLEER. V was shortened by 0 bases and J by 1 base, with 10 bases between the two germline ends. The CDR3 runs to 16 residues. CDR3 DNA sequence: TGCGCCAGCAGCCAAGAACTAACCCTGAGCAATCAGCCCCAGCATTTT. This sequence encodes CASSQELTLSNQPQHF.

This sequence joins TRBV5-6 and TRBJ1-2; D not certain. The CDR3 has 12 residues. Germline V CDR1 and CDR2: SGHDT, YYEEEE. V was clipped by 3 bases and J by 7 bases, with 10 bases between them. DNA of the CDR3: TGTGCCAGCAGCTCCGGCCGGGGTGGCTACACCTTC. Translation: CASSSGRGGYTF. Based on the CDR3 plus reference TRBV5-6 and TRBJ1-2, the full variable domain is DAGVTQSPTHLIKTRGQQVTLRCSPKSGHDTVSWYQQALGQGPQFIFQYYEEEERQRGNFPDRFSGHQFPNYSSELNVNALLLGDSALYLCASSSGRGGYTFGSGTRLTVV.

This clone was detected only a few times. The genes are TRBV18 and TRBJ2-7, with 13 bases that match TRBD2. Germline CDR1 is KGHSH and CDR2 is LQKENI. The CDR3 consists of 16 residues. J was trimmed by 5 bases and V by 3 bases; bases with no gene match: 7. The CDR3 coding sequence is TGTGCCAGCTCACCGTCGGGACTAGCGGGGTTACACGAGCAGTACTTC. This translates into CASSPSGLAGLHEQYF.

V usage is TRBV4-3 and J usage is TRBJ2-5; tentatively, D is TRBD2 (5 bases). The CDR3 runs 11 residues. V was shortened by 9 bases and J by 5 bases, with 10 bases between the two germline ends. The germline V gene has CDR1 LGHNA and CDR2 YSLEER. The DNA for the CDR3 is TGCGCCAGTGGGAGAGGTGAGACCCAGTACTTC. The encoded protein is CASGRGETQYF.

J is TRBJ2-7 and V is TRBV7-2; the match to TRBD1 covers 7 bases. CDR1 SGHTA and CDR2 FQGNSA come from the germline V gene. This CDR3 spans 13 amino acids. V trimming: 3 bases; J trimming: 5 bases; junction bases outside the gene matches: 4. CDR3 loop: CASSLTGIHEQYF. DNA for the CDR3: TGTGCCAGCAGCTTGACAGGGATCCACGAGCAGTACTTC.

The CDR3 nucleotides are TGTGCCAGCAGCGGCGGACTCCTGAGCTCTGGAAACACCATATATTTT. It yields the protein CASSGGLLSSGNTIYF. The chain carries TRBV9 and TRBJ1-3; D ambiguous. Germline V lookup: CDR1 SGDLS, CDR2 YYNGEE. There are 16 residues in the CDR3. V lost 3 bases to trimming and J lost 0 bases, with 13 bases between them.

This clone came up a few times. The rearrangement joins TRBV19 to TRBJ2-6, with 7 bases identical to TRBD1. The CDR3 runs to 22 residues. V gave up 6 bases and J gave up 1 base; unmatched junction bases: 24. Germline V gives CDR1 LNHDA, CDR2 SQIVND (reference sequence). The chain's CDR3 is CASSRNTGARGLTESGANVLTF. The CDR3 DNA follows: TGTGCCAGTAGCCGCAATACAGGGGCTCGCGGATTAACTGAGTCTGGGGCCAACGTCCTGACTTTC.

This clone was recorded a few times. The chain combines TRBV7-9 with TRBJ1-5; 9 bases map to TRBD1. Germline assignment: CDR1 SEHNR and CDR2 FQNEAQ (reference sequence). The CDR3 has 17 residues. V shed 0 bases and J 2 bases; nucleotides not matched to a gene: 5. Written as DNA, the CDR3 is TGTGCCAGCAGCTTAGCCCGGACAGGGGACGGCAATCAGCCCCAGCATTTT. It codes for CASSLARTGDGNQPQHF.

This chain joins TRBV2 and TRBJ1-5; TRBD1 aligns across 10 bases. Germline V gives CDR1 SNHLY, CDR2 FYNNEI. CDR3 size: 16 residues. J was trimmed by 5 bases and V by 4 bases; bases with no gene match: 8. The CDR3 region is CASSATGGQFYQPQHF. The CDR3 nucleotides are TGTGCCAGCAGTGCGACAGGGGGCCAATTCTATCAGCCCCAGCATTTT. Full variable domain (outside the CDR3, taken from reference TRBV2 and TRBJ1-5): EPEVTQTPSHQVTQMGQEVILRCVPISNHLYFYWYRQILGQKVEFLVSFYNNEISEKSEIFDDQFSVERPDGSNFTLKIRSTKLEDSAMYFCASSATGGQFYQPQHFGDGTRLSIL.

The chain carries TRBV5-4 and TRBJ2-1; 8 bases align to TRBD2. V gave up 4 bases and J gave up 6 bases; unmatched junction bases: 12. This CDR3 has 16 residues. Per germline, CDR1 SGHNT and CDR2 YYREEE (reference sequence). The DNA of the CDR3 is TGTGCCAGCAGCGGAGGTCGGGCTAGCGGGCGCAATGAGCAGTTCTTC. Translation: CASSGGRASGRNEQFF.

This rearrangement joins TRBV5-6 to TRBJ2-2, with 8 bases aligning to TRBD1. This CDR3 has 14 amino acids. The ends lost 6 bases at V and 3 bases at J; junction bases unmatched: 4. Germline V gene sequence: CDR1 SGHDT, CDR2 YYEEEE. The CDR3 DNA reads TGTGCCAGCATGGGACAGGCTTACACCGGGGAGCTGTTTTTT. Translation gives CASMGQAYTGELFF.

This clone has a handful of counts. The chain couples TRBV5-1 to TRBJ2-5, with TRBD2 matching over 12 bases. The length of the CDR3 is 15 residues. Germline assignment: CDR1 SGHRS and CDR2 YFSETQ. V was pared by 4 bases and J by 2 bases, with 3 bases of the junction left unmatched. CDR3 sequence reads: CASSHGTSGQETQYF. CDR3 bases: TGCGCCAGCAGCCACGGGACTAGCGGGCAAGAGACCCAGTACTTC.